One sample yielded the 24 T cell receptor beta chains listed below, sequenced in a study of T cells in Graves' hyperthyroidism and ophthalmopathy. TCR beta CDR3 sequences were amplified from RNA transcripts. An initial round of RT-PCR targeting the TCR CDR3 relied on the HTBI primer set. Via MiXCR, TCRdb re-called the multiplex PCR reads, giving one row per CDR3 protein. The sample lists about 380,000 distinct CDR3 sequences, approximately 18% occurring once. The material sequenced was blood. The source of these receptors is a man aged 18 to 35 with Graves' ophthalmopathy.

This clonotype was recorded many times. The chain employs TRBV6-1 and TRBJ1-2, with D possibly matching TRBD1 (5 bases). The V gene's germline CDR1 is MNHNS and CDR2 SASEGT. The CDR3 contains 14 residues. Deletions cut 6 bases from V and 7 bases from J, with 18 bases between. CDR3 sequence reads: CASSQPQVESGYTF. CDR3 coding DNA: TGTGCCAGCAGCCAGCCACAGGTGGAGTCTGGCTACACCTTC.

This clonotype has at least ten counts. The V gene is TRBV20-1, the J gene TRBJ2-7; D is undetermined. The germline V and J ends were trimmed by 0 bases and 3 bases, with 3 bases remaining between them. This CDR3 has 11 residues. Germline V gene sequence: CDR1 DFQATT, CDR2 SNEGSKA (reference sequence). This CDR3 reads CSAREDYEQYF. The CDR3 DNA is TGCAGTGCTAGAGAGGACTACGAGCAGTACTTC.

This clonotype has a single count. V is TRBV20-1 and J is TRBJ2-7, with TRBD2 matching 8 bases. With V trimmed by 0 bases and J by 3 bases, 7 bases remained unmatched. This CDR3 comprises 15 residues. Germline CDR1 reads DFQATT; CDR2 reads SNEGSKA (reference sequence). CDR3 sequence reads: CSARDLREGNYEQYF. The CDR3 nucleotides are TGCAGTGCTAGAGATTTACGGGAGGGGAACTACGAGCAGTACTTC.

In this sample, this clonotype turned up a few times. The V and J genes are TRBV24-1 and TRBJ1-2; 10 bases are shared with TRBD1. The CDR3 extends over 14 amino acids. The V gene end was trimmed by 3 bases and the J gene end by 6 bases; junction bases not matched to a gene: 3. The V gene's germline CDR1 is KGHDR and CDR2 SFDVKD. CDR3 nucleotide sequence: TGTGCCACCAGTGATCCGGGACAGGGGAATGGCTACACCTTC. As protein: CATSDPGQGNGYTF.

This clonotype was seen repeatedly, ten times or more. The J gene is TRBJ2-7, the V gene TRBV28; D gene uncertain. Germline V gene sequence: CDR1 MDHEN, CDR2 SYDVKM. The CDR3 has 13 residues. The V and J ends lost 9 bases and 6 bases respectively, with 18 bases between them. CDR3 loop: CASGPGPASEQYF. CDR3 DNA: TGTGCCAGTGGACCGGGCCCCGCAAGCGAGCAGTACTTC.

This clonotype was picked up many times. The chain links TRBV6-1 to TRBJ2-7; 10 nucleotides line up with TRBD2. Germline CDR1 is MNHNS and CDR2 is SASEGT. The CDR3 spans 15 residues. The junction had 8 bases not matched to a gene; V was cut back by 2 bases and J by 7 bases. Here the CDR3 DNA reads TGTGCCAGCAGTGAAATTACTAGCGGGGCCCTGGAGCAGTACTTC. This codes for CASSEITSGALEQYF.

This clonotype came up a few times. The chain joins TRBV14 to TRBJ2-5; TRBD1 is a possible D gene (6 bases). The CDR3 contains 13 residues. The germline gives CDR1 SGHDN, CDR2 FVKESK. With 1 base removed from V and 7 bases from J, the gap between germline ends came to 10 bases. This CDR3 reads CASSQVQGRTQYF. The CDR3 bases are TGTGCCAGCAGCCAAGTTCAGGGGCGGACCCAGTACTTC.

This clonotype appeared many times. This chain joins TRBV27 and TRBJ2-3; D is tentatively TRBD1 or TRBD2 (5 bases each). The CDR3 is 16 residues long. V lost 8 bases and J 0 bases, leaving 18 bases between the germline ends. The germline V gene has CDR1 MNHEY and CDR2 SMNVEV (reference sequence). The chain's CDR3 is CASRNTPGPSTDTQYF. The CDR3 bases are TGTGCCAGCCGAAACACTCCGGGACCTAGCACAGATACGCAGTATTTT.

At least ten counts were recorded for this clonotype. The chain recombines TRBV2 with TRBJ2-7, with 12 bases lining up with TRBD1. This CDR3 spans 15 amino acids. The ends lost 7 bases at V and 3 bases at J; junction bases unmatched: 7. Germline CDR1 is SNHLY and CDR2 is FYNNEI. The CDR3 nucleotides read TGTGCCAGCACCTTGGGACAGGGGGCTTTCTACGAGCAGTACTTC. Protein sequence: CASTLGQGAFYEQYF.

Many counts were recorded for this clonotype. The chain uses TRBV2 and TRBJ1-6, with TRBD1 as a possible D gene (5 bases). Germline CDR1 is SNHLY and CDR2 is FYNNEI. Deletions cut 6 bases from V and 2 bases from J, with 5 bases between. The CDR3 contains 13 residues. CDR3 DNA sequence: TGTGCCAGCAGGGGGGCCTATAATTCACCCCTCCACTTT. It specifies CASRGAYNSPLHF.

The chain has TRBV9 and TRBJ2-7; D not certain. Germline values: CDR1 SGDLS, CDR2 YYNGEE. The V and J ends lost 0 bases and 5 bases respectively, with 9 bases between them. This CDR3 is 13 amino acids long. The CDR3 sequence: CASSVVPYDEQYF. CDR3 DNA: TGTGCCAGCAGCGTAGTCCCTTACGACGAGCAGTACTTC.

This clonotype was detected many times. The chain links TRBV16 to TRBJ2-5, with no clear D. Trimming cost V 7 bases and J 4 bases, with 19 bases left between them. The germline CDR1 and CDR2 sequences are KGHSY and FQNENV. CDR3 size: 15 residues. CDR3 residues: CASTPGRRRAETQYF. The CDR3 bases are TGTGCCAGCACCCCCGGGCGCCGAAGGGCAGAGACCCAGTACTTC.

V gene TRBV12-3 or TRBV12-4 combines with J gene TRBJ2-1, with D perhaps matching TRBD2 (5 bases). The CDR3 is 13 amino acids. V was pared by 5 bases and J by 2 bases, with 7 bases between. The CDR3 protein is CASSSGTYNEQFF. CDR3 nucleotides: TGTGCCAGCAGTAGCGGCACCTACAATGAGCAGTTCTTC.

In this sample, this clonotype turned up many times. The chain has TRBV11-2 and TRBJ2-3, with D unresolved. The germline V and J ends were trimmed by 3 bases and 5 bases, with 6 bases remaining between them. This CDR3 contains 12 residues. Per germline, CDR1 SGHAT and CDR2 FQNNGV. CDR3 sequence (DNA): TGTGCCAGCAGCTTGGTAAGAGATACGCAGTATTTT. Translation gives CASSLVRDTQYF.

The chain couples TRBV20-1 to TRBJ1-2, with 10 positions matching TRBD1. This CDR3 comprises 15 residues. The germline CDR1 and CDR2 sequences are DFQATT and SNEGSKA (reference sequence). V gave up 2 bases and J gave up 4 bases; unmatched junction bases: 7. CDR3 DNA: TGCAGTGCTAGACTTAGCCGGGACAGGGGCTATGGCTACACCTTC. Translated: CSARLSRDRGYGYTF.

This clonotype was recorded a few times. CDR3 in DNA: TGTGCCAGCAGCAACAGGCCAAACCCCGTCGAACCCTTCAGGATGCACACCATATATTTT. Its protein is CASSNRPNPVEPFRMHTIYF. The V gene is TRBV9, the J gene TRBJ1-3; tentatively, D is TRBD1 (5 bases). Germline CDR1 and CDR2: SGDLS and YYNGEE. Trimming cost V 4 bases and J 8 bases, with 34 bases left between them. The CDR3 length is 20 residues. Full variable domain (missing parts from reference TRBV9 and TRBJ1-3): DSGVTQTPKHLITATGQRVTLRCSPRSGDLSVYWYQQSLDQGLQFLIQYYNGEERAKGNILERFSAQQFPDLHSELNLSSLELGDSALYFCASSNRPNPVEPFRMHTIYFGEGSWLTVV.

Ten or more counts support this clonotype. The chain links TRBV7-2 to TRBJ2-1, with D unresolved. CDR1 is SGHTA and CDR2 is FQGNSA in the germline V gene. This CDR3 comprises 13 residues. The V and J ends lost 5 bases and 8 bases respectively, with 13 bases between them. The CDR3 sequence is CASSPDLKHEQFF. In DNA form, the CDR3 reads TGTGCCAGCAGCCCTGATCTAAAGCATGAGCAGTTCTTC.

There are many counts of this clonotype. The chain couples TRBV7-2 to TRBJ1-2; the D gene is possibly TRBD1 (6 bases). The germline V gene has CDR1 SGHTA and CDR2 FQGNSA. V dropped 5 bases and J dropped 7 bases, with 17 bases sitting between them. This CDR3 has 14 amino acids. CDR3 DNA: TGTGCCAGCAGCCCCCGGACAGTTATAGTTGGCTACACCTTC. Translated: CASSPRTVIVGYTF. Supplemented by reference TRBV7-2 and TRBJ1-2, the full variable domain reads GAGVSQSPSNKVTEKGKDVELRCDPISGHTALYWYRQSLGQGLEFLIYFQGNSAPDKSGLPSDRFSAERTGGSVSTLTIQRTQQEDSAVYLCASSPRTVIVGYTFGSGTRLTVV.

The J gene is TRBJ2-1, the V gene TRBV2; the D is unclear. Germline lookup yields CDR1 SNHLY and CDR2 FYNNEI. Trimming cost V 5 bases and J 4 bases, with 9 bases left between them. This CDR3 has 13 amino acids. The CDR3 coding sequence is TGTGCCAGCAGTAACGGCCCATACAATGAGCAGTTCTTC. It is translated as CASSNGPYNEQFF. Complete variable domain (other parts from reference TRBV2 and TRBJ2-1): EPEVTQTPSHQVTQMGQEVILRCVPISNHLYFYWYRQILGQKVEFLVSFYNNEISEKSEIFDDQFSVERPDGSNFTLKIRSTKLEDSAMYFCASSNGPYNEQFFGPGTRLTVL.

This clonotype was counted between two and nine times. The chain joins TRBV28 to TRBJ1-1; possible D gene TRBD1, 6 bases. Per the germline V gene, CDR1 is MDHEN and CDR2 is SYDVKM. The length of the CDR3 is 13 residues. V shed 5 bases and J shed 6 bases, with 13 bases lying between them. The CDR3 DNA reads TGTGCCAGCAGTCTCCAGGGGTTCCCTGAAGCTTTCTTT. Translation: CASSLQGFPEAFF.

The chain carries TRBV3-1 and TRBJ2-7; possible D gene TRBD1, 5 bases. The CDR3 sequence is 15 residues long. The V and J ends lost 1 base and 0 bases respectively, with 10 bases between them. CDR1 and CDR2 (germline): LGHDT, YNNKEL (reference sequence). The DNA of the CDR3 is TGTGCCAGCAGCCAAGGGCCGGACAACTCCTACGAGCAGTACTTC. It specifies CASSQGPDNSYEQYF.

The chain has TRBV15 and TRBJ2-2, with D perhaps TRBD2 (5 bases). Between the trimmed V and J ends, which lost 0 bases and 2 bases, there was a span of 7 bases. Germline CDR1 and CDR2: LNHNV and YYDKDF (reference sequence). CDR3 length: 15 residues. CDR3 residues: CATSRDRGNTGELFF. The CDR3 DNA sequence: TGTGCCACCAGCAGAGATCGGGGTAACACCGGGGAGCTGTTTTTT.

The chain links TRBV2 to TRBJ2-2, with D tentatively TRBD1 (5 bases). This CDR3 has 15 residues. Looked up from germline, CDR1 is SNHLY and CDR2 is FYNNEI. The V end lost 4 bases, the J end lost 2 bases, and 11 bases lay between the germline ends. The CDR3 here is CASSVPTENTGELFF. The CDR3, as DNA: TGTGCCAGCAGTGTTCCGACAGAAAACACCGGGGAGCTGTTTTTT.

This clonotype was recorded many times. V is TRBV3-1 and J is TRBJ2-7; D assignment may be TRBD1 or TRBD2 (5 bases each). CDR3 length equals 12 residues. Trimming removed 1 base from V and 6 bases from J, with 7 bases in between. Germline loops: CDR1 LGHDT, CDR2 YNNKEL (reference sequence). Here the CDR3 reads CASSQGGSEQYF. The CDR3, as DNA: TGTGCCAGCAGCCAAGGGGGGAGCGAGCAGTACTTC.